These 23 T cell receptor beta chains were sequenced from one sample in a study of beta chain features in type 1 diabetes. Reverse transcription of all isolated RNA meant that expressed TCRB transcripts were sequenced. Profiling relied on immunoSEQ multiplex PCR, and the TCRdb table lists in-frame clones only, not all of them. The repertoire holds 450,000 to 550,000 clones, with 25% to 35% as singletons. The sample taken for sequencing was naive CD4+ T cells from blood. All receptors come from a man aged 18 to 29 in good health.

This clone occurred a few times. The rearrangement links TRBV29-1 to TRBJ2-3, with D unclear. CDR3 size: 13 residues. Germline CDR1 and CDR2: SQVTM and ANQGSEA. V shed 6 bases and J shed 4 bases, with 14 bases lying between them. CDR3 DNA sequence: TGCAGCGTGCAAATCCAGGTTTCAGATACGCAGTATTTT. It is translated as CSVQIQVSDTQYF.

This clone was recorded a few times. The chain carries TRBV14 and TRBJ1-1, with D hard to call. This CDR3 region has 12 residues. V lost 5 bases, J lost 4 bases, and 8 bases lay in between. CDR1 is SGHDN and CDR2 is FVKESK in the germline V gene. The DNA of the CDR3 is TGTGCCAGCAGCGTAGTGGGCACTGAAGCTTTCTTT. Its protein product is CASSVVGTEAFF.

Only a few counts were recorded for this clone. This sequence joins TRBV5-1 and TRBJ1-2, with 7 bases lining up with TRBD1. Unmatched junction bases numbered 2, after V lost 3 bases and J lost 3 bases. The germline V gene encodes CDR1 SGHRS and CDR2 YFSETQ. This CDR3 region has 13 residues. The CDR3: CASSSTGDYGYTF. The CDR3, as DNA: TGCGCCAGCAGCTCAACAGGGGACTATGGCTACACCTTC.

This clone came up a few times. This chain links TRBV10-3 with TRBJ2-3; TRBD1 or TRBD2 may be the D gene (6 bases each). This CDR3 has 15 amino acids. Germline V gene sequence: CDR1 ENHRY, CDR2 SYGVKD. Trimming shortened V by 10 bases and J by 0 bases, and 17 bases separated the two germline ends. CDR3 in DNA: TGTGCCACAGCCCCTGAGGGGGGTAGCACAGATACGCAGTATTTT. Encoded protein: CATAPEGGSTDTQYF.

The chain is built from TRBV30 and TRBJ2-7; no clear D gene. Germline CDR1 GTSNPN, CDR2 SVGIG (reference sequence). Trimming shortened V by 5 bases and J by 0 bases, and 14 bases separated the two germline ends. The CDR3 spans 14 residues. In nucleotides, the CDR3 is TGTGCCTGGCAAACCGGGCCAAGCTCCTACGAGCAGTACTTC. Its translation: CAWQTGPSSYEQYF.

This clone was counted only a few times. The DNA for the CDR3 is TGTGCCAGCAGCGTAGAGAGCGGGAGGGAGTTTACAGATACGCAGTATTTT. This encodes CASSVESGREFTDTQYF. The chain is built from TRBV9 and TRBJ2-3, with 10 nucleotides matching TRBD2. CDR3 size: 17 residues. Trimming removed 0 bases from V and 3 bases from J; junction bases left unmatched: 7. The germline V gene has CDR1 SGDLS and CDR2 YYNGEE.

In its sample, this clone was seen a few times. The chain joins TRBV7-2 to TRBJ1-5; TRBD1 matches at 7 bases. The CDR3 totals 16 residues. Germline trimming cut 5 bases from V and 3 bases from J; bases unmatched to any gene: 10. Germline CDR1 SGHTA, CDR2 FQGNSA. Written as DNA, the CDR3 is TGTGCCAGCAGCCGCTACGGGACAGTCCCCAATCAGCCCCAGCATTTT. Translating it yields CASSRYGTVPNQPQHF. Full variable domain (rest looked up from reference TRBV7-2 and TRBJ1-5): GAGVSQSPSNKVTEKGKDVELRCDPISGHTALYWYRQSLGQGLEFLIYFQGNSAPDKSGLPSDRFSAERTGGSVSTLTIQRTQQEDSAVYLCASSRYGTVPNQPQHFGDGTRLSIL.

This chain uses TRBV9 with TRBJ2-3, with 8 bases fitting TRBD2. Germline loops: CDR1 SGDLS, CDR2 YYNGEE. Losses at the gene ends were 0 bases for V and 7 bases for J; bases not matched to a gene: 7. This CDR3 is built from 15 residues. The CDR3 sequence is CASSVGPGGAYTQYF. CDR3 coding DNA: TGTGCCAGCAGCGTAGGGCCGGGAGGGGCTTATACGCAGTATTTT.

This chain uses TRBV29-1 with TRBJ2-7; D is undetermined. V lost 0 bases and J 2 bases, leaving 5 bases between the germline ends. CDR1 is SQVTM, CDR2 ANQGSEA, per germline. This CDR3 is 12 amino acids long. CDR3 region: CSVEEKPYEQYF. CDR3 sequence (DNA): TGCAGCGTTGAAGAGAAGCCCTACGAGCAGTACTTC.

The chain combines TRBV30 with TRBJ1-1; D possibly corresponds to TRBD1 (6 bases). Between the trimmed V and J ends, which lost 3 bases and 1 base, there was a span of 12 bases. CDR3 size: 14 residues. The germline CDR1 and CDR2 sequences are GTSNPN and SVGIG (reference sequence). The CDR3 sequence: CAWSTGLWNTEAFF. The CDR3 bases are TGTGCCTGGAGCACAGGGCTTTGGAACACTGAAGCTTTCTTT.

This clone was picked up a small number of times. The chain recombines TRBV5-4 with TRBJ1-1, with D possibly being TRBD1 (6 bases). Germline-derived CDR1 and CDR2 are SGHNT and YYREEE (reference sequence). Trimming pared 4 bases from V and 5 bases from J, leaving 18 bases between. CDR3 length equals 15 residues. This chain's CDR3 is CASSREYRASTEAFF. CDR3 coding DNA: TGTGCCAGCAGCCGTGAGTACAGGGCCTCGACTGAAGCTTTCTTT.

The chain links TRBV29-1 to TRBJ2-1; D remains unclear. Trimming stripped 6 bases from V and 10 bases from J, with 19 bases between. CDR3 length: 13 residues. Looked up from germline, CDR1 is SQVTM and CDR2 is ANQGSEA. The DNA for the CDR3 is TGCAGCGTCCAACGGCTCCTAACTGGGGAGCAGTTCTTC. Translation: CSVQRLLTGEQFF.

This clone was seen a handful of times. The rearrangement joins TRBV14 to TRBJ2-1; 9 bases align to TRBD2. V shed 3 bases, J shed 2 bases, and the junction held 2 bases outside the gene matches. Looked up from germline, CDR1 is SGHDN and CDR2 is FVKESK. The CDR3 extends over 15 amino acids. The CDR3 is CASSQIAGAYNEQFF. The CDR3 coding sequence is TGTGCCAGCAGCCAGATAGCGGGAGCCTACAATGAGCAGTTCTTC.

This rearrangement joins TRBV4-2 to TRBJ2-2; D remains ambiguous. Germline V gene data show CDR1 as LGHNA and CDR2 as YNFKEQ. The CDR3 has 17 residues. Trimming stripped 0 bases from V and 8 bases from J, with 19 bases between. The DNA of the CDR3 is TGTGCCAGCAGCCAAGATCTCGGCAGCGCCCATACTGGGGAGCTGTTTTTT. Translated, it gives CASSQDLGSAHTGELFF.

The chain uses TRBV11-1 and TRBJ1-1; D ambiguous. Germline V gene sequence: CDR1 SGHAT, CDR2 FQDESV (reference sequence). V lost 5 bases to trimming and J lost 5 bases, with 15 bases between them. The CDR3 is 14 amino acids. CDR3 nucleotide sequence: TGTGCCAGCAGCCCGAGCTTTACTGGAACTGAAGCTTTCTTT. It is translated as CASSPSFTGTEAFF.

There are a few counts of this clone. The CDR3 DNA sequence: TGTGCCTGGAGTGTTGGCACCTCGTTTGGTGAAGCTTTCTTT. Amino acids: CAWSVGTSFGEAFF. This sequence joins TRBV30 and TRBJ1-1; no definite D call. V gave up 0 bases and J gave up 7 bases, with 15 bases separating them. Germline values: CDR1 GTSNPN, CDR2 SVGIG (reference sequence). The CDR3 has 14 residues.

The CDR3: CAWISSGRGGYTF. For the CDR3, the DNA is TGTGCCTGGATTTCGTCAGGGAGGGGTGGCTACACCTTC. The V and J genes are TRBV30 and TRBJ1-2, with a possible D match to TRBD1 (5 bases). Germline loops: CDR1 GTSNPN, CDR2 SVGIG (reference sequence). This CDR3 is built from 13 residues. Deletions cut 4 bases from V and 7 bases from J, with 16 bases between.

This chain uses TRBV10-3 with TRBJ2-3; no definite D call. The V end lost 6 bases, the J end lost 1 base, and 11 bases lay between the germline ends. The germline V gene encodes CDR1 ENHRY and CDR2 SYGVKD. CDR3 size: 14 residues. The CDR3 reads CAIRDPSGTDTQYF. In nucleotides, the CDR3 is TGTGCCATCAGAGACCCATCTGGCACAGATACGCAGTATTTT.

This clone was seen a handful of times. The chain uses TRBV29-1 and TRBJ2-5; D unresolved. Looked up from germline, CDR1 is SQVTM and CDR2 is ANQGSEA. Trimming took 6 bases from V and 1 from J, leaving 6 bases between them. This CDR3 contains 11 residues. The CDR3 coding sequence is TGCAGCGTAACAGCCCAAGAGACCCAGTACTTC. Protein: CSVTAQETQYF.

CDR3 loop: CASSPRGTGGSGANVLTF. The CDR3 DNA reads as TGTGCCAGCAGCCCCAGAGGGACAGGGGGCTCTGGGGCCAACGTCCTGACTTTC. This chain joins TRBV5-4 and TRBJ2-6, with 11 positions matching TRBD1. Germline V gene sequence: CDR1 SGHNT, CDR2 YYREEE (reference sequence). The CDR3 consists of 18 residues. V was pared by 4 bases and J by 0 bases, with 6 bases of the junction left unmatched.

The gene calls are TRBV29-1 and TRBJ2-1; either TRBD1 or TRBD2 may fit D (6 bases each). Germline V CDR1 and CDR2: SQVTM, ANQGSEA. The CDR3 has 15 amino acids. V was cut by 7 bases and J by 8 bases, with 24 bases left in between. The CDR3 sequence is CSAGAGSGAVYEQFF. The CDR3 region has the DNA TGCAGCGCCGGAGCGGGCTCAGGGGCCGTATATGAGCAGTTCTTC.

This clone was recorded a few times. The rearrangement links TRBV30 to TRBJ2-4; perhaps TRBD1 as D (6 bases). The CDR3 is made up of 12 amino acids. Trimming took 6 bases from V and 2 from J, leaving 8 bases between them. The V gene's germline CDR1 is GTSNPN and CDR2 SVGIG (reference sequence). The CDR3 bases are TGTGCCTGTCAGGGGACCAAAAACATTCAGTACTTC. Translation: CACQGTKNIQYF.

This clone has more than one count but fewer than ten. This chain joins TRBV5-6 and TRBJ2-7; 8 nucleotides align to TRBD1. Trimming cost V 4 bases and J 2 bases; bases outside gene matches: 5. The CDR3 is 14 residues long. Germline loops: CDR1 SGHDT, CDR2 YYEEEE. CDR3 loop: CASSQGQGPYEQYF. The CDR3 DNA is TGTGCCAGCAGCCAAGGACAGGGCCCCTACGAGCAGTACTTC.